These 5 T cell receptor beta chains were sequenced from one sample in a study of CD4 T cells in relation to SARS-CoV-2 and coronaviruses. The assay was immunoSEQ multiplex PCR, and TCRdb's table has in-frame clones only and misses some. The table includes around 25,000 clones, approximately 82% detected once. Before the COVID-19 pandemic, during about 2011-2019, CD4+ T cells were taken from unexposed donors. The cells were cultured for 10 days before CD4+ T cells were isolated. No antigen has been assigned to these receptors. The sample consisted of CD4+ T cells from PBMCs, cultured in vitro. These receptors were obtained from a human donor in good health.

The chain employs TRBV2 and TRBJ1-6; D not resolved. CDR1 and CDR2 (germline): SNHLY, FYNNEI. The CDR3 totals 14 residues. Between the trimmed V and J ends, which lost 8 bases and 0 bases, there was a span of 8 bases. CDR3 sequence reads: CASSGNSYNSPLHF. In DNA form, the CDR3 reads TGTGCCAGCTCAGGAAACTCCTATAATTCACCCCTCCACTTT.

The chain carries TRBV28 and TRBJ2-4; D not resolved. Trimming shortened V by 5 bases and J by 0 bases, and 11 bases separated the two germline ends. CDR1 is MDHEN and CDR2 is SYDVKM in the germline V gene. This CDR3 contains 15 residues. The CDR3 loop reads CASSLGRAAKNIQYF. CDR3 nucleotide sequence: TGTGCCAGCAGTCTTGGACGAGCAGCCAAAAACATTCAGTACTTC.

The V call is TRBV3-1 (or the pseudogene TRBV3-2), the J call TRBJ2-7; D call uncertain. CDR1 is LGHDT and CDR2 is YNNKEL in the germline V gene (reference sequence). CDR3 length equals 14 residues. Trimming stripped 0 bases from V and 7 bases from J, with 13 bases between. CDR3 amino acids: CASSQDEALGEQYF. In nucleotides, the CDR3 is TGTGCCAGCAGCCAAGATGAAGCCCTCGGGGAGCAGTACTTC.

This clone occurred once. This chain joins TRBV2 and TRBJ2-7; D may be TRBD1 (6 bases). CDR1 is SNHLY and CDR2 is FYNNEI in the germline V gene. This CDR3 is 19 amino acids long. V gave up 0 bases and J gave up 0 bases, with 21 bases separating them. The CDR3 DNA is TGTGCCAGCAGTGAAGCGCTTCGGATAACAGGGCGCGACTCCTACGAGCAGTACTTC. Protein: CASSEALRITGRDSYEQYF.

The rearrangement links TRBV6-5 to TRBJ2-5; possible D gene TRBD1, 6 bases. This CDR3 has 15 residues. Germline-derived CDR1 and CDR2 are MNHEY and SVGAGI. Trimming took off 11 bases at V and 0 bases at J, with 19 bases between the two ends. Written as DNA, the CDR3 is TGTGCCTCCTCCTCGGGGACACCCTACCAAGAGACCCAGTACTTC. Protein sequence: CASSSGTPYQETQYF.